This is a list of T cell receptor beta chains from one sample in a study of blood T cells in healthy people across ages. TCRdb fed the 5' RACE reads into MiXCR, producing one record per CDR3 protein. The table records over a million distinct CDR3 sequences, roughly a quarter of them present only once. This sample also belongs to another study, concerning T cells of mothers and their children.

Sample: blood. The source is a girl aged 2 to 9 in good health. CDR3s include the opening cysteine and the closing phenylalanine or tryptophan. D genes are given only for firm matches. A clone size is listed for some rows: how often the clone was seen (once, few, many), or a class if it is expanded.

j_call | clone_size | d_call | v_call | cdr3_aa | cdr3_nt
TRBJ2-6 | few | NA | TRBV4-3 | CASSQGLRVAGANVLTF | TGCGCCAGCAGCCAAGGCTTGAGGGTCGCTGGGGCCAACGTCCTGACTTTC
TRBJ1-2 | many | NA | TRBV20-1 | CSARDEKVFLNYGYTF | TGCAGTGCTAGAGACGAGAAGGTATTTCTTAACTATGGCTACACCTTC
TRBJ1-6 | NA | NA | TRBV4-2 | CASSQDPAGPAAPLHF | TGTGCCAGCAGCCAAGATCCGGCAGGTCCGGCGGCACCCCTCCACTTT
TRBJ1-5 | NA | NA | TRBV7-3 | CASSLDGGSPQHF | TGTGCCAGCAGCCTAGACGGGGGCTCGCCCCAGCATTTT
TRBJ2-3 | few | NA | TRBV7-3 | CASSLMELGGTDTQYF | TGTGCCAGCAGCTTAATGGAGCTAGGCGGGACAGATACGCAGTATTTT
TRBJ1-5 | few | NA | TRBV28 | CASSSVGLGDQPQHF | TGTGCCAGCAGTTCCGTAGGGTTAGGGGATCAGCCCCAGCATTTT
TRBJ2-2 | NA | NA | TRBV14 | CASSQYRNTGELFF | TGTGCCAGCAGCCAATACAGGAACACCGGGGAGCTGTTTTTT
TRBJ2-1 | NA | NA | TRBV29-1 | CSVVKGVGLDEQFF | TGCAGCGTTGTCAAAGGGGTCGGGTTGGATGAGCAGTTCTTC
TRBJ1-2 | few | TRBD1 | TRBV5-1 | CASSSGGSDYGYTF | TGCGCCAGCAGCTCAGGGGGGAGCGACTATGGCTACACCTTC
TRBJ2-4 | few | NA | TRBV4-1 | CASRLKTSDGGLLLAKNIQYF | TGCGCCAGCAGACTTAAGACGTCGGACGGTGGACTCCTTCTAGCCAAAAACATTCAGTACTTC
TRBJ2-3 | NA | TRBD2 | TRBV28 | CASSLGVGGADTQYF | TGTGCCAGCAGTCTAGGGGTTGGGGGGGCAGATACGCAGTATTTT
TRBJ2-1 | NA | TRBD1 | TRBV25-1 | CASKVQGAVNEQFF | TGTGCCAGCAAAGTACAGGGGGCAGTCAATGAGCAGTTCTTC
TRBJ2-7 | few | NA | TRBV10-2 | CASSEYESYEQYF | TGCGCCAGCAGTGAGTATGAGTCCTACGAGCAGTACTTC
TRBJ2-1 | once | TRBD1 | TRBV28 | CAGRTGGSCNEQFF | TGTGCCGGCCGGACAGGGGGCTCCTGCAATGAGCAGTTCTTC
TRBJ2-5 | few | TRBD1 | TRBV13 | CASSSSRQGAGTQYF | TGTGCCAGCAGCTCGAGCCGACAGGGGGCTGGGACCCAGTACTTC
TRBJ2-7 | NA | TRBD1 | TRBV5-1 | CASNVYQGVIGEQYF | TGCGCCAGCAACGTTTACCAGGGGGTTATCGGCGAGCAGTACTTC
TRBJ2-7 | few | TRBD2 | TRBV20-1 | CSASTRERPLKRESHEQYF | TGCAGTGCTAGCACACGAGAACGCCCCCTTAAGCGGGAGTCCCACGAGCAGTACTTC
TRBJ1-2 | NA | TRBD1 | TRBV5-1 | CASSGGQGASGYTF | TGCGCCAGCAGCGGAGGACAGGGGGCCTCTGGCTACACCTTC
TRBJ2-3 | few | NA | TRBV5-4 | CASSLAPLTDTQYF | TGTGCCAGCAGCTTGGCCCCGCTCACAGATACGCAGTATTTT
TRBJ2-5 | NA | NA | TRBV20-1 | CSALREPSQETRYF | TGCAGTGCCCTTCGGGAGCCGAGCCAAGAGACCCGGTACTTC
TRBJ2-1 | NA | TRBD2 | TRBV19 | CATRRVAGAYEQFF | TGTGCCACCCGGAGGGTAGCGGGGGCTTATGAGCAGTTCTTC
TRBJ1-2 | few | NA | TRBV5-1 | CASGITSTSYGYTF | TGCGCCAGCGGGATCACTTCCACGTCCTATGGCTACACCTTC
TRBJ1-1 | NA | NA | TRBV6-1 | CASIRGINTEAFF | TGTGCCAGCATTCGGGGGATCAACACTGAAGCTTTCTTT
TRBJ2-5 | few | TRBD2 | TRBV4-3 | CASSQDLAGQETQYF | TGCGCCAGCAGCCAAGATTTAGCGGGGCAAGAGACCCAGTACTTC
TRBJ1-3 | NA | TRBD1 | TRBV29-1 | CSVRETGDGNTIYF | TGCAGCGTCCGAGAGACAGGGGACGGAAACACCATATATTTT
TRBJ2-5 | few | NA | TRBV6-6 | CATSAGRETQYF | TGTGCCACCTCTGCAGGGAGGGAGACCCAGTACTTC
TRBJ2-3 | NA | TRBD2 | TRBV5-1 | CASSLTFSGSATDTQYF | TGCGCCAGCAGCCTCACGTTTAGCGGGAGTGCCACAGATACGCAGTATTTT
TRBJ2-5 | few | NA | TRBV20-1 | CSARGILEETQYF | TGCAGTGCTAGGGGTATTCTGGAAGAGACCCAGTACTTC
TRBJ1-4 | NA | NA | TRBV6-1 | CASSEAGVRTNEKLFF | TGTGCCAGCAGCGAAGCCGGTGTTCGGACTAATGAAAAACTGTTTTTT
TRBJ2-2 | NA | TRBD2 | TRBV15 | CATSRDAVEREHTGELFF | TGTGCCACCAGCAGAGATGCGGTCGAGCGGGAGCACACCGGGGAGCTGTTTTTT
TRBJ2-1 | few | TRBD2 | TRBV7-9 | CASETSEENEQFF | TGTGCCAGTGAAACTAGCGAGGAAAATGAGCAGTTCTTC
TRBJ2-5 | NA | TRBD1 | TRBV7-9 | CASSPWTGNEETQYF | TGTGCCAGCAGCCCATGGACAGGGAACGAAGAGACCCAGTACTTC
TRBJ2-1 | few | TRBD2 | TRBV5-1 | CASSDTSGLQTEQFF | TGCGCCAGCAGCGATACTAGCGGATTGCAGACTGAGCAGTTCTTC